This T cell receptor (beta chain) was obtained from a study of T cells after posttransplantation cyclophosphamide. Findings and caveats of the study: Skin or GI-infiltrating T cells shared few TRB sequences with blood. Donor CD8+ memory clones often dominated recipient blood repertoires at later times. Recipient CMV seropositivity and CMV reactivation strongly tracked TRB clonality.

For this clone: Its antigen remains unknown.

The CDR3 covers 13 residues. V gave up 3 bases and J gave up 1 base, with 7 bases separating them. Germline V gene data show CDR1 as SGDLS and CDR2 as YYNGEE. Using immunoSEQ multiplex PCR, the repertoire was profiled, and TCRdb retains in-frame clones only, with some absent. The sample has 45,000 to 65,000 clones; around 84% are singletons. Sequencing was carried out using PBMCs. The source is a man aged 25-45 years with a blood cancer, CMV-positive, and with a related stem cell donor. V and J are TRBV9 and TRBJ1-2; D not resolved. Here the CDR3 reads CASSALLNYGYTF. The CDR3 nucleotides are TGTGCCAGCAGCGCCCTCCTTAACTATGGCTACACCTTC.